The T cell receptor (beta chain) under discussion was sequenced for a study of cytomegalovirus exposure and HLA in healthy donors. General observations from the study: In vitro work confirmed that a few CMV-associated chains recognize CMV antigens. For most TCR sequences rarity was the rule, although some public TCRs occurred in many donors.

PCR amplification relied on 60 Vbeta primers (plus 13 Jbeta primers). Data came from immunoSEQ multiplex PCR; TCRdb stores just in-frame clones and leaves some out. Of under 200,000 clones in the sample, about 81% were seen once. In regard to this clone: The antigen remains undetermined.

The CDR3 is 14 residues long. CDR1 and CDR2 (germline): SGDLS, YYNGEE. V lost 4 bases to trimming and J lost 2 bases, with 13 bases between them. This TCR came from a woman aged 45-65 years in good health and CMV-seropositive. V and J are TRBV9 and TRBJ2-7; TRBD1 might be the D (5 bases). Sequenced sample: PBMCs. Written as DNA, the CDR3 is TGTGCCAGCAGCCCTACAGACAGCCCCTACGAGCAGTACTTC. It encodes CASSPTDSPYEQYF.